This T cell receptor (beta chain) was identified in a study of blood T cell repertoires in COVID-19. Whole-study context: COVID-19 samples from acute and convalescent phases originated in the United States, Italy and Spain.

CDR1 and CDR2 from the germline V gene are LNHNV and YYDKDF (reference sequence). The CDR3 spans 15 residues. V dropped 1 base and J dropped 3 bases, with 9 bases sitting between them. As handled by the study authors: Scientists estimated how many nucleated cells there were by amplifying reference gene primers. The assay was immunoSEQ multiplex PCR, and TCRdb's table has in-frame clones only and misses some. V and J calls and clone size are as listed in that table; D and trimming were resolved from the DNA. The repertoire holds roughly 76,000 clones, roughly 89% seen once, with approximately 8.3% in the top ten.

The J gene is TRBJ2-2, the V gene TRBV15, with D perhaps matching TRBD2 (6 bases). Sequencing was carried out using peripheral blood. The source of this sequence is a man in his thirties or forties with acute or convalescent COVID-19. The CDR3 reads CATSRGGGYTGELFF. The CDR3 DNA reads TGTGCCACCAGCAGAGGTGGGGGGTACACCGGGGAGCTGTTTTTT. The full variable domain, its missing parts supplied by reference TRBV15 and TRBJ2-2, is DAMVIQNPRYQVTQFGKPVTLSCSQTLNHNVMYWYQQKSSQAPKLLFHYYDKDFNNEADTPDNFQSRRPNTSFCFLDIRSPGLGDTAMYLCATSRGGGYTGELFFGEGSRLTVL.